Below, 13 T cell receptor beta chains from the same sample are listed, as sequenced in a study of blood T cell repertoires in COVID-19. Libraries were prepared by immunoSEQ multiplex PCR; TCRdb keeps only in-frame clonotypes and omits some of them. This sample has 200,000 to 300,000 clones, with roughly 86% found just once. Source material: peripheral blood. These receptors came from a woman aged 60 to 75 with COVID-19, enrolled during active disease.

The chain is built from TRBV19 and TRBJ1-2; 8 bases are a match to TRBD1. V shed 6 bases and J 2 bases; nucleotides not matched to a gene: 5. The CDR3 spans 14 residues. The germline V gene encodes CDR1 LNHDA and CDR2 SQIVND (reference sequence). In DNA form, the CDR3 reads TGTGCCAGTAGCCTCAGGGGGCCGAACTATGGCTACACCTTC. Translating it yields CASSLRGPNYGYTF.

The chain joins TRBV5-1 to TRBJ2-5, with TRBD2 identical over 10 bases. The ends lost 4 bases at V and 5 bases at J; junction bases unmatched: 8. The CDR3 extends over 15 amino acids. Germline V gene sequence: CDR1 SGHRS, CDR2 YFSETQ. The CDR3 loop reads CASSGPGLAHETQYF. The CDR3 region has the DNA TGCGCCAGCAGCGGTCCGGGACTAGCGCATGAGACCCAGTACTTC.

The rearrangement links TRBV7-2 to TRBJ1-2, with a possible D match to TRBD1 (5 bases). Trimming cost V 4 bases and J 4 bases, with 13 bases left between them. The CDR3 sequence is 14 residues long. The germline gives CDR1 SGHTA, CDR2 FQGNSA. The CDR3 DNA is TGTGCCAGCAGCTCAATCGCTCAGGGCTATGGCTACACCTTC. Protein: CASSSIAQGYGYTF.

The chain combines TRBV6-4 with TRBJ2-1; D is ambiguous. The CDR3 consists of 13 residues. Per germline, CDR1 MRHNA and CDR2 SNTAGT. V was trimmed by 0 bases and J by 10 bases, leaving 10 bases between them. The CDR3 sequence: CASSDSLGLEQFF. Written as DNA, the CDR3 is TGTGCCAGCAGTGACTCCCTGGGCCTAGAGCAGTTCTTC.

As for this clone: The germline gene is not matched at one end of the junction; a read error may be the cause. The chain carries TRBV7-8 and TRBJ1-1, with 11 bases that match TRBD1. Germline loops: CDR1 SGHVS, CDR2 FQNEAQ. This CDR3 spans 15 amino acids. The CDR3 loop reads CASSVAGTGGTEAFF. In nucleotides, the CDR3 is TGTGCCAGCAGCGTAGCCGGGACAGGGGGCACTGAAGCTTTCTTT. Complete variable domain (other parts from reference TRBV7-8 and TRBJ1-1): GAGVSQSPRYKVAKRGQDVALRCDPISGHVSLFWYQQALGQGPEFLTYFQNEAQLDKSGLPSDRFFAERPEGSVSTLKIQRTQQEDSAVYLCASSVAGTGGTEAFFGQGTRLTVV.

The chain is built from TRBV6-2 or TRBV6-3 and TRBJ2-5, with D unclear. CDR1 MNHEY and CDR2 SVGEGT come from the germline V gene. V gave up 4 bases and J gave up 5 bases, with 5 bases separating them. The CDR3 spans 11 residues. The CDR3 region has the DNA TGTGCCAGCAGTTCTCGTGAGACCCAGTACTTC. Amino acid sequence: CASSSRETQYF.

This clone was detected once. The chain has TRBV2 and TRBJ2-7; D possibly corresponds to TRBD1 (7 bases). Germline-derived CDR1 and CDR2 are SNHLY and FYNNEI. CDR3 length equals 13 residues. V lost 6 bases and J 4 bases, leaving 13 bases between the germline ends. CDR3 DNA sequence: TGTGCCAGCAGCGGACAGGCGGGGTACGAGCAGTACTTC. Translating it yields CASSGQAGYEQYF.

The chain is built from TRBV4-1 and TRBJ2-3, with TRBD2 matching 8 bases. The CDR3 contains 16 residues. Germline CDR1 is MGHRA and CDR2 is YSYEKL. Unmatched junction bases numbered 10, after V lost 2 bases and J lost 6 bases. This CDR3 is CASSQTGTSLSDTQYF. For the CDR3, the DNA is TGCGCCAGCAGCCAAACCGGGACTAGTCTCTCGGATACGCAGTATTTT.

V gene TRBV14 combines with J gene TRBJ1-1, with 9 bases lining up with TRBD1. The CDR3 is 15 residues long. Germline-derived CDR1 and CDR2 are SGHDN and FVKESK. After removal of 3 bases from V and 5 bases from J, the junction contained 7 bases not matched to a gene. In DNA, the CDR3 is TGTGCCAGCAGCCATAGGACAGGGGTGGGAACTGAAGCTTTCTTT. It yields the protein CASSHRTGVGTEAFF.

The chain carries TRBV5-1 and TRBJ1-4, with 9 bases lining up with TRBD1. This CDR3 has 13 residues. V gave up 4 bases and J gave up 8 bases; unmatched junction bases: 3. Per germline, CDR1 SGHRS and CDR2 YFSETQ. DNA for the CDR3: TGCGCCAGCAGCGGGACAGGGTTAGAAAAACTGTTTTTT. Translated, it gives CASSGTGLEKLFF.

J is TRBJ2-1 and V is TRBV18; no definite D call. The CDR3 spans 15 residues. Trimming took off 3 bases at V and 9 bases at J, with 18 bases between the two ends. Germline CDR1 and CDR2: KGHSH and LQKENI. The CDR3 coding sequence is TGTGCCAGCTCACCCGACGTGACTGCGATTGGTGAGCAGTTCTTC. This codes for CASSPDVTAIGEQFF.

The sample holds a few counts of this clone. The gene calls are TRBV6-5 and TRBJ1-1, with D uncertain. V lost 5 bases to trimming and J lost 0 bases, with 4 bases between them. The CDR3 runs 12 residues. From germline, CDR1 is MNHEY and CDR2 SVGAGI. CDR3 in DNA: TGTGCCAGCAGTCGGTTGAACACTGAAGCTTTCTTT. It is translated as CASSRLNTEAFF.

This sequence joins TRBV5-5 and TRBJ1-1; 8 positions match TRBD1. V trimming: 2 bases; J trimming: 4 bases; junction bases outside the gene matches: 1. Per germline, CDR1 SGHKS and CDR2 YYEKEE (reference sequence). The CDR3 consists of 13 residues. CDR3 loop: CASSFTGGTEAFF. The CDR3 coding sequence is TGTGCCAGCAGCTTCACAGGGGGCACTGAAGCTTTCTTT.